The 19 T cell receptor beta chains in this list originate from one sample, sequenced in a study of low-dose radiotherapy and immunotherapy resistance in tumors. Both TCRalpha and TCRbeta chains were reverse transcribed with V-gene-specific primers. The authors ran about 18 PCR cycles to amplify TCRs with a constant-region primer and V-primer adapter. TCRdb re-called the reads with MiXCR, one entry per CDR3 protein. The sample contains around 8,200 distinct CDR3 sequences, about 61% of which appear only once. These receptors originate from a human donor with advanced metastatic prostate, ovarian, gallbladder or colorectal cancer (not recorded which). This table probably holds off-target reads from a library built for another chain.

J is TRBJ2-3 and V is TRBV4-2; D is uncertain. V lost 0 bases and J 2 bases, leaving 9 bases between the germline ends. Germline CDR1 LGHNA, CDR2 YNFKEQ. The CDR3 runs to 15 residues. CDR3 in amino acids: CASSQEFPITDTQYF. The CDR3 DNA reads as TGTGCCAGCAGCCAAGAATTTCCTATCACAGATACGCAGTATTTT.

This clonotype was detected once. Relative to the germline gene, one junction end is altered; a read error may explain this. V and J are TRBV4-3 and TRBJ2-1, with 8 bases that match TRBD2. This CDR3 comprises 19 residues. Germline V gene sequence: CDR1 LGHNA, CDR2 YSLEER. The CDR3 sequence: CASSHTPEGLAGKNNEEFF. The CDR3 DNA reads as TGCGCCAGCAGCCACACGCCAGAGGGGCTAGCGGGTAAAAACAATGAGGAGTTCTTC.

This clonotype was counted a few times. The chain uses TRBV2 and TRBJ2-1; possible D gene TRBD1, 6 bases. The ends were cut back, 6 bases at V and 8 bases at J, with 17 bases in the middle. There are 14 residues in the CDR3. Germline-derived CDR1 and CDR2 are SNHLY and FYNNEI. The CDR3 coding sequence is TGTGCCAGCAGGGCCACCTTACAGGGCGATGAGCAGTTCTTC. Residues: CASRATLQGDEQFF.

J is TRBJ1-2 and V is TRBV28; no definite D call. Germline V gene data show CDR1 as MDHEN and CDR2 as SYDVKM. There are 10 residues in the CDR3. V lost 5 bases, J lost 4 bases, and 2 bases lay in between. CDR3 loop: CASSSYGYTF. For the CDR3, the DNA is TGTGCCAGCAGTAGCTATGGCTACACCTTC.

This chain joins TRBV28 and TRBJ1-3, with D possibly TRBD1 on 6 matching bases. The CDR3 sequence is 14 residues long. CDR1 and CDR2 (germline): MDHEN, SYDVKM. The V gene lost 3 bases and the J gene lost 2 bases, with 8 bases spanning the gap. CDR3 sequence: CASSFRGAGNTIYF. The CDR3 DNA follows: TGTGCCAGCAGTTTCAGGGGCGCTGGAAACACCATATATTTT.

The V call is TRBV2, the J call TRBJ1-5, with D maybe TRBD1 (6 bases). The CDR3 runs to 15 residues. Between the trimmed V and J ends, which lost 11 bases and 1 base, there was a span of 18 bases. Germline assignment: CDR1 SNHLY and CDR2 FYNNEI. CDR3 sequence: CALTTGSQSNQPQHF. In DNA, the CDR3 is TGTGCCTTAACAACAGGGTCGCAGAGCAATCAGCCCCAGCATTTT.

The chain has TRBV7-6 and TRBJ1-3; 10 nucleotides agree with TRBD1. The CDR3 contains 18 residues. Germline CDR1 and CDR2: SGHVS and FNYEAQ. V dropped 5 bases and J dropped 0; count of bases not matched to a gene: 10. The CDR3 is CASSRSRDRGYSGNTIYF. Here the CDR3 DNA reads TGTGCCAGCAGCCGAAGCCGGGACAGGGGCTACTCTGGAAACACCATATATTTT.

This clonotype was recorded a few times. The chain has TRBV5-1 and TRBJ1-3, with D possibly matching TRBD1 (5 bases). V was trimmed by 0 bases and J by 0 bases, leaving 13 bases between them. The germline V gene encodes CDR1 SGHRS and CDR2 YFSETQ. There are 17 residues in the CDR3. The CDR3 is CASSLERGTTSGNTIYF. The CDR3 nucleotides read TGCGCCAGCAGCTTGGAGAGGGGAACGACCTCTGGAAACACCATATATTTT.

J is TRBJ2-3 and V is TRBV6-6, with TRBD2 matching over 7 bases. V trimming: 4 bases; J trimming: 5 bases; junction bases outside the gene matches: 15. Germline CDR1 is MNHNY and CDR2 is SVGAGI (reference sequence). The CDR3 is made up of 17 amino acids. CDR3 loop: CASSSPLGGGPLDTQYF. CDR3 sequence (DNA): TGTGCCAGCAGTTCTCCCCTTGGGGGAGGGCCATTAGATACGCAGTATTTT.

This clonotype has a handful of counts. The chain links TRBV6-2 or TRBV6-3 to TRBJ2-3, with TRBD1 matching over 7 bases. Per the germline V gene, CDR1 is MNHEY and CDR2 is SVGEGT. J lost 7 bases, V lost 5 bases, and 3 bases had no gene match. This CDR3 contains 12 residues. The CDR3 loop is CASSRQGYTQYF. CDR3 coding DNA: TGTGCCAGCAGTCGACAGGGCTATACGCAGTATTTT.

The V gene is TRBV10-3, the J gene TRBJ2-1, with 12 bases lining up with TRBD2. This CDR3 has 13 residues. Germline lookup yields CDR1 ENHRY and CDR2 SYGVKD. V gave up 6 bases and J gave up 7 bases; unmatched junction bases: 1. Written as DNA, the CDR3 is TGTGCCATCAGACTAGCGGGAGGAAATGAGCAGTTCTTC. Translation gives CAIRLAGGNEQFF.

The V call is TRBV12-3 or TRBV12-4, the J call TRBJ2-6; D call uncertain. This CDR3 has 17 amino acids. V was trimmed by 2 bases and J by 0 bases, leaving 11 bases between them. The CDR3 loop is CASSLRAANSGANVLTF. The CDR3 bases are TGTGCCAGCAGTTTACGGGCAGCAAACTCTGGGGCCAACGTCCTGACTTTC.

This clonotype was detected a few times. The DNA for the CDR3 is TGTGCCAGCAGTCGCGTCAGGGGCTCTGGGGCCAACGTCCTGACTTTC. Residues: CASSRVRGSGANVLTF. This chain joins TRBV5-6 and TRBJ2-6, with D maybe TRBD1 (6 bases). The CDR3 is 16 amino acids. CDR1 is SGHDT, CDR2 YYEEEE, per germline. V shed 5 bases and J shed 0 bases, with 12 bases lying between them.

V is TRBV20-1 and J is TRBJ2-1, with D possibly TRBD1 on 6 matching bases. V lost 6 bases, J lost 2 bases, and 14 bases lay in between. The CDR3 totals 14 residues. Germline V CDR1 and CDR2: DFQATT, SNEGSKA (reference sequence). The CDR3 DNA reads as TGCAGTGCGTTAAAGGGGGACCCCTACAATGAGCAGTTCTTC. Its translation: CSALKGDPYNEQFF.

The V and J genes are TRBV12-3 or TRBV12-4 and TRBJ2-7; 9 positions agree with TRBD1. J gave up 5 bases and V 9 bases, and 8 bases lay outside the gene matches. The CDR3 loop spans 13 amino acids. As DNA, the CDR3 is TGTGCCAGTCGGAGACAGGGGGGACACGAGCAGTACTTC. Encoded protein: CASRRQGGHEQYF.

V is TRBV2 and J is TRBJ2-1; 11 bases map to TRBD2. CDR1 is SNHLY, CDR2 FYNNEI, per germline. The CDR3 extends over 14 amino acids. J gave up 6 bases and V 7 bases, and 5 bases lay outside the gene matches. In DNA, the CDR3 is TGTGCCAGCAAGGGACTAGCGGCGGGCAATGAGCAGTTCTTC. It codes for CASKGLAAGNEQFF.

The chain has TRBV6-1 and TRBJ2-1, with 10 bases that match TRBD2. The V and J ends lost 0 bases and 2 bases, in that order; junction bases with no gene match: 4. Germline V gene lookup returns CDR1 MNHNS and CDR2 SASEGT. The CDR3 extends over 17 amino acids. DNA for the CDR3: TGTGCCAGCAGTGAAGCAGCGGGAGGGGACGCCTACAATGAGCAGTTCTTC. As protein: CASSEAAGGDAYNEQFF.

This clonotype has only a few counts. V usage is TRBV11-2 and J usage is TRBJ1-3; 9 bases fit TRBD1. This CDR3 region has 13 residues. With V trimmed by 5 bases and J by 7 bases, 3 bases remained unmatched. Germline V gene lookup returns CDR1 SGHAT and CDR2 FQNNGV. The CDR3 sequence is CASSRTGENTIYF. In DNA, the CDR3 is TGTGCCAGCAGCCGGACAGGGGAGAACACCATATATTTT.

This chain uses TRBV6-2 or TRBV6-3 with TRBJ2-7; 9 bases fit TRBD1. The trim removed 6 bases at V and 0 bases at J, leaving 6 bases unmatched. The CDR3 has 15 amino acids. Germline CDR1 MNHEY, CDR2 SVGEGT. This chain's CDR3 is CASSRQGGSSYEQYF. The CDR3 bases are TGTGCCAGCAGCCGACAGGGGGGAAGCTCCTACGAGCAGTACTTC.